This TCR beta chain derives from a study of cytomegalovirus exposure and HLA in healthy donors. Study as a whole: As released early, the data held 70 million to 95 million unique TCRs from HLA-typed donors. Study results and caveats: Among TCR beta chains, those listed as cytomegalovirus-associated numbered over 150. In a later analysis, HLA-associated TCR beta chains were more clonally expanded than equally common others.

Germline CDR1 SGHTA, CDR2 FQGTGA. The CDR3 runs to 15 residues. After removal of 2 bases from V and 1 base from J, the junction contained 3 bases not matched to a gene. 13 Jbeta primers and 60 Vbeta primers were used for the PCR. Measured with immunoSEQ multiplex PCR; TCRdb has only the in-frame clones, and not every one. The listing contains some 130,000 clones. Concerning this clone itself: What it binds is unknown.

The sample taken for sequencing was PBMCs. V and J are TRBV7-3 and TRBJ2-5; the match to TRBD2 covers 8 bases. This TCR was sampled from a woman aged 60-70 years in good health and CMV-seronegative. This CDR3 is CASSLRRGGQETQYF. The CDR3, as DNA: TGTGCCAGCAGCTTACGCCGGGGGGGCCAAGAGACCCAGTACTTC.